The 18 T cell receptor beta chains below were found in one sample sequenced in a study of T cell responses to AZD1222 COVID-19 vaccine. Data came from immunoSEQ multiplex PCR; TCRdb stores just in-frame clones and leaves some out. The sample shows some 88,000 clones, about 91% of them seen only once. Sequencing was performed on peripheral blood, taken on day 0 of AZD1222 vaccination. These receptors came from an adult in good health.

This rearrangement joins TRBV2 to TRBJ2-1; 15 nucleotides agree with TRBD2. Germline CDR1 reads SNHLY; CDR2 reads FYNNEI. The CDR3 length is 19 residues. With V trimmed by 3 bases and J by 4 bases, 10 bases remained unmatched. The CDR3 DNA reads TGTGCCAGCAGTGACGCGGGACTAGCGGGAGGTGGCGGTTACAATGAGCAGTTCTTC. This gives the protein CASSDAGLAGGGGYNEQFF.

The J gene is TRBJ2-6, the V gene TRBV18; D is ambiguous. Germline values: CDR1 KGHSH, CDR2 LQKENI. V gave up 1 base and J gave up 0 bases, with 19 bases separating them. This CDR3 comprises 20 residues. The CDR3 DNA sequence: TGTGCCAGCTCACCACGCGAGGTTGTAGCAGCTTACTCTGGGGCCAACGTCCTGACTTTC. Translated: CASSPREVVAAYSGANVLTF.

The rearrangement uses TRBV19 and TRBJ1-5; no clear D. Germline CDR1 reads LNHDA; CDR2 reads SQIVND (reference sequence). The CDR3 extends over 15 amino acids. V shed 4 bases and J shed 9 bases, with 19 bases lying between them. CDR3 nucleotides: TGTGCCAGTAGTAGACTCCGAGACCCAGGTTTGCCCCAGCATTTT. Translation: CASSRLRDPGLPQHF. The whole variable domain, remainder taken from reference TRBV19 and TRBJ1-5, is DGGITQSPKYLFRKEGQNVTLSCEQNLNHDAMYWYRQDPGQGLRLIYYSQIVNDFQKGDIAEGYSVSREKKESFPLTVTSAQKNPTAFYLCASSRLRDPGLPQHFGDGTRLSIL.

The genes are TRBV5-1 and TRBJ2-7, with D perhaps matching TRBD2 (6 bases). V was cut by 2 bases and J by 0 bases, with 12 bases left in between. Germline values: CDR1 SGHRS, CDR2 YFSETQ. The CDR3 consists of 15 residues. CDR3 amino acids: CASSLSGTRSYEQYF. CDR3 DNA sequence: TGCGCCAGCAGCTTATCCGGGACTCGCTCCTACGAGCAGTACTTC.

The chain is built from TRBV18 and TRBJ1-1, with TRBD1 as a possible D gene (5 bases). V dropped 3 bases and J dropped 1 base, with 12 bases sitting between them. The CDR3 is 15 residues long. Germline-derived CDR1 and CDR2 are KGHSH and LQKENI. CDR3 protein: CASSPTGRTNTEAFF. The CDR3 DNA reads TGTGCCAGCTCACCGACGGGACGGACGAACACTGAAGCTTTCTTT.

This clone was seen only once. The chain has TRBV15 and TRBJ1-3, with D uncertain. Trimming left V 5 bases short and J 0 bases short, with 11 bases between. CDR1 and CDR2 (germline): LNHNV, YYDKDF (reference sequence). The CDR3 has 15 amino acids. This CDR3 reads CATSPGANSGNTIYF. As DNA, the CDR3 is TGTGCCACCAGCCCGGGAGCGAACTCTGGAAACACCATATATTTT.

The V call is TRBV5-6, the J call TRBJ1-4; 11 nucleotides align to TRBD1. This CDR3 spans 16 amino acids. Germline V CDR1 and CDR2: SGHDT, YYEEEE. V was pared by 3 bases and J by 0 bases, with 1 base of the junction left unmatched. The CDR3 DNA reads TGTGCCAGCAGCTCGGGACAGGGGGCAACTAATGAAAAACTGTTTTTT. Encoded protein: CASSSGQGATNEKLFF.

This chain joins TRBV15 and TRBJ2-7; 8 nucleotides align to TRBD1. Germline assignment: CDR1 LNHNV and CDR2 YYDKDF (reference sequence). CDR3 length: 14 amino acids. The J segment lost 4 bases and the V segment lost 0 bases, leaving 2 bases of the junction unmatched. The CDR3 DNA reads TGTGCCACCAGCAGAGATGGGACAGGATACGAGCAGTACTTC. Its translation is CATSRDGTGYEQYF.

V gene TRBV2 combines with J gene TRBJ1-2, with D unclear. The V and J ends lost 3 bases and 1 base respectively, with 6 bases between them. CDR1 SNHLY and CDR2 FYNNEI come from the germline V gene. CDR3 length: 13 residues. CDR3 region: CASSDQNNYGYTF. CDR3 sequence (DNA): TGTGCCAGCAGTGACCAGAATAACTATGGCTACACCTTC.

V usage is TRBV3-1 (or the pseudogene TRBV3-2) and J usage is TRBJ1-6; 8 bases are a match to TRBD1. The CDR3 loop spans 14 amino acids. Germline V gives CDR1 LGHDT, CDR2 YNNKEL (reference sequence). V shed 8 bases, J shed 10 bases, and the junction held 10 bases outside the gene matches. The CDR3 spells CASLESTGDSPLHF. The CDR3, as DNA: TGTGCCAGCCTCGAATCGACAGGGGACTCACCCCTCCACTTT.

The V call is TRBV14, the J call TRBJ2-5, with TRBD2 matching 11 bases. The V segment lost 1 base and the J segment 0 bases; nucleotides outside the gene matches: 7. The CDR3 is made up of 18 amino acids. CDR1 is SGHDN, CDR2 FVKESK, per germline. CDR3 sequence (DNA): TGTGCCAGCAGCCAAGCGGTAGCGGGAGGGAAGTACCAAGAGACCCAGTACTTC. This encodes CASSQAVAGGKYQETQYF.

V gene TRBV25-1 combines with J gene TRBJ2-1; 8 bases are a match to TRBD2. Germline CDR1 MGHDK, CDR2 SYGVNS. This CDR3 has 15 residues. With V trimmed by 1 base and J by 8 bases, 7 bases remained unmatched. The CDR3 sequence is CASSELSGRNDEQFF. In DNA form, the CDR3 reads TGTGCCAGCAGTGAATTAAGCGGGAGAAACGATGAGCAGTTCTTC.

The V gene is TRBV2, the J gene TRBJ2-2; 11 bases align to TRBD1. This CDR3 is built from 16 residues. CDR1 is SNHLY, CDR2 FYNNEI, per germline. J gave up 6 bases and V 7 bases, and 10 bases lay outside the gene matches. The CDR3 DNA reads as TGTGCCAGCATCGAGGGACAGGGGGTTAGGGCCGGGGAGCTGTTTTTT. This gives the protein CASIEGQGVRAGELFF.

The chain is built from TRBV2 and TRBJ2-7, with D tentatively TRBD1 or TRBD2 (5 bases each). In germline, CDR1 is SNHLY, CDR2 FYNNEI. Trimming pared 8 bases from V and 2 bases from J, leaving 13 bases between. The CDR3 consists of 13 residues. The CDR3 loop reads CASGRDQTYEQYF. As DNA, the CDR3 is TGTGCCAGCGGTCGGGACCAAACCTACGAGCAGTACTTC.

This rearrangement joins TRBV5-6 to TRBJ2-7; D gene uncertain. The CDR3 is 15 amino acids. Germline values: CDR1 SGHDT, CDR2 YYEEEE. V lost 4 bases and J lost 7, with 21 bases in between. The CDR3 is CASSPRPSPMGEQYF. In DNA, the CDR3 is TGTGCCAGCAGCCCCCGACCAAGTCCTATGGGGGAGCAGTACTTC.

The chain combines TRBV5-1 with TRBJ2-5, with D maybe TRBD1 (6 bases). Trimming stripped 2 bases from V and 2 bases from J, with 7 bases between. The CDR3 is 13 amino acids. The germline gives CDR1 SGHRS, CDR2 YFSETQ. In DNA, the CDR3 is TGCGCCAGCAGCTTAGGACAGCAAGAGACCCAGTACTTC. It translates to CASSLGQQETQYF.

V is TRBV5-4 and J is TRBJ2-1, with 10 bases identical to TRBD2. J gave up 2 bases and V 1 base, and 6 bases lay outside the gene matches. CDR1 is SGHNT, CDR2 YYREEE, per germline (reference sequence). The CDR3 is 17 amino acids. The CDR3 DNA is TGTGCCAGCAGCTTGCTTTCGCTAGCGGGAGCCTACAATGAGCAGTTCTTC. Translating gives CASSLLSLAGAYNEQFF.

This clone was counted a single time. This chain uses TRBV27 with TRBJ2-7; TRBD1 agrees at 7 bases. The germline CDR1 and CDR2 sequences are MNHEY and SMNVEV (reference sequence). Unmatched junction bases numbered 0, after V lost 0 bases and J lost 1 base. This CDR3 is built from 14 residues. The DNA of the CDR3 is TGTGCCAGCAGTTTATCGACAGGGTCCTACGAGCAGTACTTC. This codes for CASSLSTGSYEQYF.